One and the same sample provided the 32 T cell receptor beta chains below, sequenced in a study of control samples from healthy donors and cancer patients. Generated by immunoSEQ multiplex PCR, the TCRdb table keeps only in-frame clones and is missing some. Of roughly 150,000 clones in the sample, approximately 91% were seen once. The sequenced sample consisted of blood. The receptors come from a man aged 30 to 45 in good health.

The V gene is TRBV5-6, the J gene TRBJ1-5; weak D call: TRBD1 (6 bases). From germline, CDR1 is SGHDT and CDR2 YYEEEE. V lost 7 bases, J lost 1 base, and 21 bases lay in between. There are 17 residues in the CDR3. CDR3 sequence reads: CASAKQSRGGSNQPQHF. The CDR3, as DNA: TGTGCCAGCGCAAAGCAGTCCAGGGGAGGAAGCAATCAGCCCCAGCATTTT.

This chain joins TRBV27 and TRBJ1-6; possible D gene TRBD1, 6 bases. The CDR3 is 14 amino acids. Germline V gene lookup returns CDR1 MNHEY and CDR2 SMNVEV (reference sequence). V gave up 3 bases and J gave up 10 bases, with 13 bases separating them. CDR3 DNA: TGTGCCAGCAGTTTTTTGGACAGTGGCTCACCCCTCCACTTT. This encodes CASSFLDSGSPLHF.

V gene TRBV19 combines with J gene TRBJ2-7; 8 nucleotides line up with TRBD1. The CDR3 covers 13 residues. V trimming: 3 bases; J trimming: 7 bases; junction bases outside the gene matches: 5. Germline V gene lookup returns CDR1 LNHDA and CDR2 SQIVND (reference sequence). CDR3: CASSMAGGEEQYF. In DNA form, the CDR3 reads TGTGCCAGTAGTATGGCAGGGGGCGAAGAGCAGTACTTC.

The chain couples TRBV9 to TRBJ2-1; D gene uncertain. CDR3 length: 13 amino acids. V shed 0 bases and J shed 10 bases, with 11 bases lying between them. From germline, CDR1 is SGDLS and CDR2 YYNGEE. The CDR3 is CASSVEGQLEQFF. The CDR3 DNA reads TGTGCCAGCAGCGTAGAAGGGCAGCTAGAGCAGTTCTTC. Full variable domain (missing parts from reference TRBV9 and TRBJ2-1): DSGVTQTPKHLITATGQRVTLRCSPRSGDLSVYWYQQSLDQGLQFLIQYYNGEERAKGNILERFSAQQFPDLHSELNLSSLELGDSALYFCASSVEGQLEQFFGPGTRLTVL.

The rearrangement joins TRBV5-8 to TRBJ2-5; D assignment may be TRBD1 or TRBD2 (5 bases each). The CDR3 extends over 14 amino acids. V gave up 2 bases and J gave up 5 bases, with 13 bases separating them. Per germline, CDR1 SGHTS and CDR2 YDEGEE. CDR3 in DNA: TGTGCCAGCAGCTTCGGGGCGGGTAGTGAGACCCAGTACTTC. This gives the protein CASSFGAGSETQYF.

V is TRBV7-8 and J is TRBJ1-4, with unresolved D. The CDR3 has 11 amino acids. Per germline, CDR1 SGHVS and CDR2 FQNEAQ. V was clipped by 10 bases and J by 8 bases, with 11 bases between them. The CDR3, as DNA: TGTGCCACCGGCCGCTCGGAAAAACTGTTTTTT. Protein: CATGRSEKLFF.

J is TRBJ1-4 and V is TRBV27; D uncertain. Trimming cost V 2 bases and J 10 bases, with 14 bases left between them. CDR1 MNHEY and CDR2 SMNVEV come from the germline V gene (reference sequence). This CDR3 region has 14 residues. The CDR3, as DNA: TGTGCCAGCAGTTTAGAGTCTTCGCGAGGAAAACTGTTTTTT. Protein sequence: CASSLESSRGKLFF.

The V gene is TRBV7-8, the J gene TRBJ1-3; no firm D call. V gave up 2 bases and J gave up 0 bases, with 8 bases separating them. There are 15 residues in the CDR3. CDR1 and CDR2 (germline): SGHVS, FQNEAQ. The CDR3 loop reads CASSLIGGSGNTIYF. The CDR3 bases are TGTGCCAGCAGCTTAATCGGTGGCTCTGGAAACACCATATATTTT.

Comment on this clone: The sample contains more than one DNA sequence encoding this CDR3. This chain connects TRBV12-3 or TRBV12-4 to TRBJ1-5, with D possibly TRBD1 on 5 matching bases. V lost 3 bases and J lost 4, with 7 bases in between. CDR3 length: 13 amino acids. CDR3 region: CASSFGGNQPQHF. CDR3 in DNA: TGTGCCAGCAGTTTTGGGGGGAATCAGCCCCAGCATTTT.

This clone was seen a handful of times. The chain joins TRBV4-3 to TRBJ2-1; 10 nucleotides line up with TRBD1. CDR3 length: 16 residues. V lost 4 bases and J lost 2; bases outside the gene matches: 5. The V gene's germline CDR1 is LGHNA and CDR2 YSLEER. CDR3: CASSRDRGEPYNEQFF. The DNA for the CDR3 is TGCGCCAGCAGCCGGGACAGGGGCGAGCCCTACAATGAGCAGTTCTTC.

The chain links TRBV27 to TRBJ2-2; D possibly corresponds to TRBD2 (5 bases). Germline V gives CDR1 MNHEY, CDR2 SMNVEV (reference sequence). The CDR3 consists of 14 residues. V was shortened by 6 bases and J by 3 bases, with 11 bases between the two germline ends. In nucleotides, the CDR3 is TGTGCCAGCAGGGGGATCGGGGACACCGGGGAGCTGTTTTTT. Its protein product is CASRGIGDTGELFF.

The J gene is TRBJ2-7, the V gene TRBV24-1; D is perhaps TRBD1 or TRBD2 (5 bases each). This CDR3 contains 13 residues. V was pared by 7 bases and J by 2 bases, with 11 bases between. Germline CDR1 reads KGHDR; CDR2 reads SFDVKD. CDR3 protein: CATSPGAAYEQYF. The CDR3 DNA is TGTGCCACCAGCCCCGGGGCGGCCTACGAGCAGTACTTC.

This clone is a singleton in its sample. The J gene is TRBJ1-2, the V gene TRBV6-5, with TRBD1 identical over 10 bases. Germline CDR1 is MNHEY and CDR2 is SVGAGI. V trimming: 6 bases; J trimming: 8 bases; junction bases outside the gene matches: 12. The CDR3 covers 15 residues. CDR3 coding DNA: TGTGCCAGCAGGCCGGGACAGGGGCCCCCCGGAGGCTACACCTTC. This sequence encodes CASRPGQGPPGGYTF.

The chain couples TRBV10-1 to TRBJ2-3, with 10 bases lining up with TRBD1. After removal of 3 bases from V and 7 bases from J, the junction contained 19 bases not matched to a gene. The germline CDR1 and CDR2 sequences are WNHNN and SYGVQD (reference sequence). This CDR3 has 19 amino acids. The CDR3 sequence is CASSDLGFGTGVHPNTQYF. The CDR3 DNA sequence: TGCGCCAGCAGTGATTTGGGCTTCGGGACAGGGGTTCATCCGAATACGCAGTATTTT.

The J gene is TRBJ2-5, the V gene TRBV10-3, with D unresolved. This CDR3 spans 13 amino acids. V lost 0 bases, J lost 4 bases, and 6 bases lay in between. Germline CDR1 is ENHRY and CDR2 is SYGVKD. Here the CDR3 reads CAISESKLETQYF. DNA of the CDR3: TGTGCCATCAGTGAGTCAAAGCTAGAGACCCAGTACTTC.

In nucleotides, the CDR3 is TGTGCCAGCAGCACCACTCGTCCTACAGGGTCGAGGGACACTGAAGCTTTCTTT. Its protein is CASSTTRPTGSRDTEAFF. The chain couples TRBV21-1 to TRBJ1-1; the D call TRBD1 from the table was never checked on the DNA. TRBV21-1 is listed as a pseudogene. The CDR3 has 18 residues.

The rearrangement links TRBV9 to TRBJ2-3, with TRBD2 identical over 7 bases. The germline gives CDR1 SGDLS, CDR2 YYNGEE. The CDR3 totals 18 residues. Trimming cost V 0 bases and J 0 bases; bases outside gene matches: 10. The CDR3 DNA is TGTGCCAGCAGCGTAGGCCCCCCGGGGCGGGGGAGCACAGATACGCAGTATTTT. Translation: CASSVGPPGRGSTDTQYF. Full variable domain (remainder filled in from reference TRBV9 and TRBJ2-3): DSGVTQTPKHLITATGQRVTLRCSPRSGDLSVYWYQQSLDQGLQFLIQYYNGEERAKGNILERFSAQQFPDLHSELNLSSLELGDSALYFCASSVGPPGRGSTDTQYFGPGTRLTVL.

The CDR3 DNA reads TGTGCCAGCAGCCGGACTAGCGGGGGAAAGACCCAGTACTTC. It specifies CASSRTSGGKTQYF. This rearrangement joins TRBV7-7 to TRBJ2-5; TRBD2 matches 13 bases. The CDR3 has 14 amino acids. The V and J ends lost 5 bases and 6 bases, in that order; junction bases with no gene match: 3. Germline V gives CDR1 SSHAT, CDR2 FNYEAQ (reference sequence). Drawing the rest from reference TRBV7-7 and TRBJ2-5, the complete variable domain is GAGVSQSPRYKVTKRGQDVTLRCDPISSHATLYWYQQALGQGPEFLTYFNYEAQPDKSGLPSDRFSAERPEGSISTLTIQRTEQRDSAMYRCASSRTSGGKTQYFGPGTRLLVL.

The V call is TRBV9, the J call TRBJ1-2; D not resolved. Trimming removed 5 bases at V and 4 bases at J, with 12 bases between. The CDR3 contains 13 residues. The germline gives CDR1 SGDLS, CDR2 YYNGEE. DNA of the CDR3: TGTGCCAGCAGTGAAGGATCCCTCTATGGCTACACCTTC. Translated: CASSEGSLYGYTF.

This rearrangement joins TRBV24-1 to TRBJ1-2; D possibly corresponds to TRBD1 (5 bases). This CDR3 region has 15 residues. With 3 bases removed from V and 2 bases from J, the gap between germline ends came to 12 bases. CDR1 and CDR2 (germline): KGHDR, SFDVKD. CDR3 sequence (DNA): TGTGCCACCAGTGATCCGGGACGGACGAACTATGGCTACACCTTC. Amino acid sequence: CATSDPGRTNYGYTF.

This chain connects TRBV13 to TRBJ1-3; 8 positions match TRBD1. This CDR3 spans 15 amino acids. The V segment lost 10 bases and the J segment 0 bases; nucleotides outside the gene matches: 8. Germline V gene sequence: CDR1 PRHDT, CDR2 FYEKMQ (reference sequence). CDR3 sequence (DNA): TGTGCCACCATGGGACAGGCCAGCTCTGGAAACACCATATATTTT. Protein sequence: CATMGQASSGNTIYF. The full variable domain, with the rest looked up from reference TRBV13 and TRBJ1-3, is AAGVIQSPRHLIKEKRETATLKCYPIPRHDTVYWYQQGPGQDPQFLISFYEKMQSDKGSIPDRFSAQQFSDYHSELNMSSLELGDSALYFCATMGQASSGNTIYFGEGSWLTVV.

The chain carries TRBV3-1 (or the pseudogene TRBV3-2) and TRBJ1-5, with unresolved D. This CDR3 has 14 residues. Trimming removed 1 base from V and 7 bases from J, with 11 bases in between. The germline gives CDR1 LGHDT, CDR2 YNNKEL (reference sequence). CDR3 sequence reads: CASSQGGMGQPQHF. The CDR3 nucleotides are TGTGCCAGCAGCCAAGGGGGTATGGGGCAGCCCCAGCATTTT.

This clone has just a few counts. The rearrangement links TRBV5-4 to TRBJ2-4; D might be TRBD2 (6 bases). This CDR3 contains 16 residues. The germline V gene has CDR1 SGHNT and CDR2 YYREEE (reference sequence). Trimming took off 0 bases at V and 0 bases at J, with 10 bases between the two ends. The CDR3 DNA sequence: TGTGCCAGCAGCTTGGAAGGCGGGGCAGCCAAAAACATTCAGTACTTC. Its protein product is CASSLEGGAAKNIQYF.

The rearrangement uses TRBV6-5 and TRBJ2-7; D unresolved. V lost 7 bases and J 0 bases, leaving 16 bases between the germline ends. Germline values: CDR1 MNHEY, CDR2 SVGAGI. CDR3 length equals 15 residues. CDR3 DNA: TGTGCCAGCATGACCCGTGGGCGTAGCTCCTACGAGCAGTACTTC. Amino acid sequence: CASMTRGRSSYEQYF.

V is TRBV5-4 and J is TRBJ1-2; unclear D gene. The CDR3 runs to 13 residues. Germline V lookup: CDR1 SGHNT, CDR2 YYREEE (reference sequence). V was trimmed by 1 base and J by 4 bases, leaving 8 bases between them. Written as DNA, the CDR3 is TGTGCCAGCAGCTTGAGGTTCAGCTATGGCTACACCTTC. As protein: CASSLRFSYGYTF.

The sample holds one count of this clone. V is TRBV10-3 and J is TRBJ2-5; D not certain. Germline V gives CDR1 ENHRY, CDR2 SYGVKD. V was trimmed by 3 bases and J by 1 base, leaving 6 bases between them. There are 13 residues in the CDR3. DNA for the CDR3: TGTGCCATCAGTGATTACAGCCAAGAGACCCAGTACTTC. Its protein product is CAISDYSQETQYF.

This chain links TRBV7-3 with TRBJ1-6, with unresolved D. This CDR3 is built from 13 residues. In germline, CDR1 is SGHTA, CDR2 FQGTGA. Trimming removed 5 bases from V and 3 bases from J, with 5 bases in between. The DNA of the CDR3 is TGTGCCAGCAGCATCAGCTATAATTCACCCCTCCACTTT. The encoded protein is CASSISYNSPLHF.

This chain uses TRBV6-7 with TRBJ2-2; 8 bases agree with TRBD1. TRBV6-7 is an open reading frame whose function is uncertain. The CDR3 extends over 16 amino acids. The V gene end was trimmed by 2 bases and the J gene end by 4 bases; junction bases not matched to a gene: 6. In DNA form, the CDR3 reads TGTGCCAGCAGTTACCAGCCCACAGGGGGCACCGGGGAGCTGTTTTTT. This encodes CASSYQPTGGTGELFF.

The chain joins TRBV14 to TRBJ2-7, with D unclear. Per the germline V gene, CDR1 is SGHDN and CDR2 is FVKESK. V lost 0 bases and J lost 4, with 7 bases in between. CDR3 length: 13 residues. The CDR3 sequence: CASSQDHEYEQYF. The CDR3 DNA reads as TGTGCCAGCAGCCAAGATCACGAATACGAGCAGTACTTC.

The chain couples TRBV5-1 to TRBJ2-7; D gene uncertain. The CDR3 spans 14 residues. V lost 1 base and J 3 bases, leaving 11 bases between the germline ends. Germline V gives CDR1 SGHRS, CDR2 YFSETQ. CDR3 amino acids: CASSLTESIYEQYF. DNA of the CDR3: TGCGCCAGCAGCTTGACAGAGTCGATCTACGAGCAGTACTTC.

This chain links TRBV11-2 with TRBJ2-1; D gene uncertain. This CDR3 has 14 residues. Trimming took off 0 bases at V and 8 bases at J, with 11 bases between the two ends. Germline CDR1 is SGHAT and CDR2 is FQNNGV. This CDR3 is CASSLEARGHEQFF. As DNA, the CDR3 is TGTGCCAGCAGCTTAGAGGCTCGTGGCCATGAGCAGTTCTTC. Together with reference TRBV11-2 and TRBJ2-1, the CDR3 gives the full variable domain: EAGVAQSPRYKIIEKRQSVAFWCNPISGHATLYWYQQILGQGPKLLIQFQNNGVVDDSQLPKDRFSAERLKGVDSTLKIQPAKLEDSAVYLCASSLEARGHEQFFGPGTRLTVL.

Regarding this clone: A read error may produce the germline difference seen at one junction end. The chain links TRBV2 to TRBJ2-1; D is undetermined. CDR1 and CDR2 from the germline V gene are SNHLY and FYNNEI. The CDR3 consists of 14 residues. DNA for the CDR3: TGTGCCATCAGTCCGCGGAGCTCCTACAATGAGCAGTTCTTC. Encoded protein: CAISPRSSYNEQFF.